The T cell receptor beta chain described here comes from a study of T cells in Graves' hyperthyroidism and ophthalmopathy. Researchers amplified the TCR beta CDR3 regions from RNA transcripts. The TCR CDR3 was amplified in a first-round RT-PCR using the HTBI primer set. Each CDR3 protein gets one entry after TCRdb re-called the multiplex PCR reads with MiXCR. The sample contains fewer than 250,000 distinct CDR3 sequences, about a sixth of which appear only once. This clonotype came up many times. The germline V gene encodes CDR1 SQVTM and CDR2 ANQGSEA. The CDR3 loop spans 19 amino acids. V shed 4 bases, J shed 2 bases, and the junction held 8 bases outside the gene matches.

This TCR was sampled from a man aged 45-65 years with Graves' hyperthyroidism. Source material: blood. The gene calls are TRBV29-1 and TRBJ2-6; TRBD2 aligns across 16 bases. As DNA, the CDR3 is TGCAGCGTTGCCGACCCGGGACTAGCGGGAGGGGCTGGGGCCAACGTCCTGACTTTC. Protein sequence: CSVADPGLAGGAGANVLTF.